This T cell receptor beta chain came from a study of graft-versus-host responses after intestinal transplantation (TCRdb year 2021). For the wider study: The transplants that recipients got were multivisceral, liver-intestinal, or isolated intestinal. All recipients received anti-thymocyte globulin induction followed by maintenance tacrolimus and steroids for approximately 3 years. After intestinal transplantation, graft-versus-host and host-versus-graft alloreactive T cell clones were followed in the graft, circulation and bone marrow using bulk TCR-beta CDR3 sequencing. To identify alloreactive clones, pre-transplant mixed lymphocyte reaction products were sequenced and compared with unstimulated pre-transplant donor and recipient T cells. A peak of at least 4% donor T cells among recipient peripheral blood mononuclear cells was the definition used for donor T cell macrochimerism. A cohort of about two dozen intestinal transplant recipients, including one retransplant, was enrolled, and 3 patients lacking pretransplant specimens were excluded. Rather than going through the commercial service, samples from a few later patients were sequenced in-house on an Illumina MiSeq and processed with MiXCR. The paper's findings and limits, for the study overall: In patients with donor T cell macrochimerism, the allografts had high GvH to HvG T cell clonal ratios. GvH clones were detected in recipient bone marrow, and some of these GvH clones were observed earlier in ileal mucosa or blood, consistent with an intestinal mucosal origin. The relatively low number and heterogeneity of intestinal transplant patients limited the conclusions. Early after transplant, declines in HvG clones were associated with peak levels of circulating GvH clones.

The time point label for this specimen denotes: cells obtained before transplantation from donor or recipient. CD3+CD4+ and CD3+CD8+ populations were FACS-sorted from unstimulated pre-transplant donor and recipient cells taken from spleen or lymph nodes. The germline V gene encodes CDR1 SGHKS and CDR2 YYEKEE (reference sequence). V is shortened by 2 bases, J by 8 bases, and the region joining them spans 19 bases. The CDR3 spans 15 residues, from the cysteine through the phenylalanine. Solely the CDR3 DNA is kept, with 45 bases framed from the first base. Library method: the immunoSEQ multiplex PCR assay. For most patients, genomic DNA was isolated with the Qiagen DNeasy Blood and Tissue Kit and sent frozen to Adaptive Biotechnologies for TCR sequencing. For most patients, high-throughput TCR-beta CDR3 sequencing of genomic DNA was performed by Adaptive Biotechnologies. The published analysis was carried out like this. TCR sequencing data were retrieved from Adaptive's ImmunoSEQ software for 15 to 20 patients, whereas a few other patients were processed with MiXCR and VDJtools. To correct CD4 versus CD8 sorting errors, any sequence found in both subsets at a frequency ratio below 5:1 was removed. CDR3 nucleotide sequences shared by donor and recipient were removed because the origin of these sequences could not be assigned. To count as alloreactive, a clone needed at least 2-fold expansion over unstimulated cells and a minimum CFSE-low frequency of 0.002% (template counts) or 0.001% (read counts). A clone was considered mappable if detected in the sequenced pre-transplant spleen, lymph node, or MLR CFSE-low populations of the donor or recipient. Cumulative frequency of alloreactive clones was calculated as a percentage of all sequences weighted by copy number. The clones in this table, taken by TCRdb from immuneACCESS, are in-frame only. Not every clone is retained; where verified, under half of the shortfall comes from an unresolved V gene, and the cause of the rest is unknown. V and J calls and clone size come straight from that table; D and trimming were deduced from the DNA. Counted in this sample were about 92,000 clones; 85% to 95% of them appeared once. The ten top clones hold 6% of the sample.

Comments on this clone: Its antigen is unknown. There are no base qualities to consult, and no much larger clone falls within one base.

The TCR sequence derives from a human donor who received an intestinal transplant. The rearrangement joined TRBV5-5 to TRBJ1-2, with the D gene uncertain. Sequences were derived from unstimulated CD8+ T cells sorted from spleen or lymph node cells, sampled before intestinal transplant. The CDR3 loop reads CASSFSTPWVGGYTF. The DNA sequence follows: TGTGCCAGCAGCTTTAGCACTCCGTGGGTTGGGGGCTACACCTTC.